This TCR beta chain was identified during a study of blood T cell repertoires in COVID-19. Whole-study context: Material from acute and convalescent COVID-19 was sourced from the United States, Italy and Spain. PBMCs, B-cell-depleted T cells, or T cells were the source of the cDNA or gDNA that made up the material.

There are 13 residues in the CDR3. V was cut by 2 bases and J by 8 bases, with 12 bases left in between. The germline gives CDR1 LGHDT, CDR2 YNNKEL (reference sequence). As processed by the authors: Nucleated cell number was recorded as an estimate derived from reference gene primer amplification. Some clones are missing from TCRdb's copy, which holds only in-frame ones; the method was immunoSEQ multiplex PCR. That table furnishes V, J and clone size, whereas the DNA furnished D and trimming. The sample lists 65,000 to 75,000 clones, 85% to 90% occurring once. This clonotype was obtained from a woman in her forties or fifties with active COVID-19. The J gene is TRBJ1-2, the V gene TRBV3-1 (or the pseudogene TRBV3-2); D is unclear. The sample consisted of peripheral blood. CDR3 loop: CASSQPPLYGYTF. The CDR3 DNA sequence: TGTGCCAGCAGCCAACCCCCACTGTACGGCTACACCTTC.